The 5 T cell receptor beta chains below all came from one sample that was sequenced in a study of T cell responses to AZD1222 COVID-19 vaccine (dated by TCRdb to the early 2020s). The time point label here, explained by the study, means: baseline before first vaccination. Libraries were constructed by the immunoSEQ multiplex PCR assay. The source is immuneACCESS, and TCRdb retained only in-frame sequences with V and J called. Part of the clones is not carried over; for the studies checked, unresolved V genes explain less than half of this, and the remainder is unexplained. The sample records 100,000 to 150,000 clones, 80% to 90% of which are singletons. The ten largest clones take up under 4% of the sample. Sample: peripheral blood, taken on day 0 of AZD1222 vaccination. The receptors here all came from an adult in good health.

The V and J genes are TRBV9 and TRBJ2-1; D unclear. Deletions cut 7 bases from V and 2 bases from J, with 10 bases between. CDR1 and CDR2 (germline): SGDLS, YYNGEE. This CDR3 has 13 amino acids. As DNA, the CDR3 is TGTGCCAGCGCCGTACCACCCTACAATGAGCAGTTCTTC. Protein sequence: CASAVPPYNEQFF.

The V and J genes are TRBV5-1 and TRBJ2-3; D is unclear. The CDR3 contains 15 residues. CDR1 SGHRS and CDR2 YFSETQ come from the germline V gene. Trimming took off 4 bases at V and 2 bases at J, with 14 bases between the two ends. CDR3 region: CASSLPGSFTDTQYF. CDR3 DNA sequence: TGCGCCAGCAGCCTTCCGGGCTCCTTCACAGATACGCAGTATTTT.

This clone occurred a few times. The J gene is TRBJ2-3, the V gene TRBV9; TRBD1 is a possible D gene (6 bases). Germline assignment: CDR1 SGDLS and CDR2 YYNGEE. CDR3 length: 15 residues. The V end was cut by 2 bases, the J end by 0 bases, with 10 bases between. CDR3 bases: TGTGCCAGCAGCGTCGGGACAACTAGCACAGATACGCAGTATTTT. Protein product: CASSVGTTSTDTQYF.

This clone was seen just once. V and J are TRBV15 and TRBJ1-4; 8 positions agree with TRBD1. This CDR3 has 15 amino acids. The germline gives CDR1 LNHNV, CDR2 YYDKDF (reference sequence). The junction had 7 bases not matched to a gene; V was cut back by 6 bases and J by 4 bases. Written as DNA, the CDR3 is TGTGCCACCAGTCAGGGGGCGGGAGGTAATGAAAAACTGTTTTTT. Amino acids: CATSQGAGGNEKLFF. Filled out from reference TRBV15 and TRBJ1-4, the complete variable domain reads DAMVIQNPRYQVTQFGKPVTLSCSQTLNHNVMYWYQQKSSQAPKLLFHYYDKDFNNEADTPDNFQSRRPNTSFCFLDIRSPGLGDTAMYLCATSQGAGGNEKLFFGSGTQLSVL.

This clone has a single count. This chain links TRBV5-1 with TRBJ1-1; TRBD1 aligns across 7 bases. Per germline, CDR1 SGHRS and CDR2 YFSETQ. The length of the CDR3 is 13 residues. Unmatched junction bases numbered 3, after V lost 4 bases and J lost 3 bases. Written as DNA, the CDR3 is TGCGCCAGCAGCGGGACAGATCACACTGAAGCTTTCTTT. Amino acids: CASSGTDHTEAFF. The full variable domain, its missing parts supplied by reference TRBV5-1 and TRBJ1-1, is KAGVTQTPRYLIKTRGQQVTLSCSPISGHRSVSWYQQTPGQGLQFLFEYFSETQRNKGNFPGRFSGRQFSNSRSEMNVSTLELGDSALYLCASSGTDHTEAFFGQGTRLTVV.